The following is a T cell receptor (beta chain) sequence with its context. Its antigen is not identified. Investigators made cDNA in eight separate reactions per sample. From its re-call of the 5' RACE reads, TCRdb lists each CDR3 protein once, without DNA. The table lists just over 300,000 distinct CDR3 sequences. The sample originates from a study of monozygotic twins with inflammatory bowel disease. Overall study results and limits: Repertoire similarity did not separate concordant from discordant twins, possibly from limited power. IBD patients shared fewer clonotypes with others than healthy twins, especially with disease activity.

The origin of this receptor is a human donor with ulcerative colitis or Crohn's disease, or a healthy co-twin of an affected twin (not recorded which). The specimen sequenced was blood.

CDR3 amino acids: CASSSPGPLAFF. The genes are TRBV11-2 and TRBJ1-1. The CDR3 is made up of 12 amino acids. The germline V gene encodes CDR1 SGHAT and CDR2 FQNNGV.